The present entry profiles one TCR beta chain with its context. Its target is not known. This specimen belongs to a study of cytomegalovirus exposure and HLA in healthy donors. General study findings and limits: The study reported that TCR beta sequences accurately predicted HLA-A and HLA-B alleles in most subjects.

The V gene's germline CDR1 is SNHLY and CDR2 FYNNEI. J gave up 0 bases and V 6 bases, and 3 bases lay outside the gene matches. The CDR3 is 14 amino acids. Both 60 Vbeta primers and 13 Jbeta primers went into the PCR. Profiled with immunoSEQ multiplex PCR; TCRdb holds only in-frame clones, not every one. The table lists 150,000 to 200,000 clones, roughly 76% of them singletons. The TCR originated in a woman younger than 30 in good health and CMV-seropositive. V is TRBV2 and J is TRBJ2-3; 7 bases align to TRBD1. Sequencing input: PBMCs. In DNA, the CDR3 is TGTGCCAGCAGGGACAGGACTAGCACAGATACGCAGTATTTT. Translation gives CASRDRTSTDTQYF.